Following are 4 T cell receptor beta chains from one sample sequenced in a study of T cell repertoires in cytomegalovirus infection. TCRdb independently ran MiXCR on the reads; one entry per CDR3 protein. The repertoire includes 900,000 to 950,000 distinct CDR3 sequences, approximately 31% of them detected once, and 11% to 15% sits in the top ten. No antigens are known for them. Sequenced here: cultured CD8+ T cells from PBMCs, sampled from culture after CMV antigen stimulation. These receptors all stem from a human donor in good health (CMV status not recorded). Some clones in this sample may be carry-over from other donors' samples.

The sample holds a few counts of this clonotype. The rearrangement links TRBV4-2 to TRBJ1-2; 9 bases fit TRBD1. The CDR3 consists of 14 residues. V was clipped by 3 bases and J by 2 bases; unmatched bases: 1. The germline gives CDR1 LGHNA, CDR2 YNFKEQ. In nucleotides, the CDR3 is TGTGCCAGCAGCCACGGGACAGGGAACTATGGCTACACCTTC. It encodes CASSHGTGNYGYTF.

A few counts support this clonotype. The chain uses TRBV12-5 and TRBJ2-3; 7 bases fit TRBD2. The CDR3 has 12 amino acids. V gave up 7 bases and J gave up 9 bases; unmatched junction bases: 7. CDR1 and CDR2 from the germline V gene are LGHNT and FRNRAP. CDR3 loop: CASAPGEGTQYF. The CDR3 nucleotides are TGTGCTAGTGCCCCGGGGGAGGGGACGCAGTATTTT. Full variable domain (outside the CDR3, taken from reference TRBV12-5 and TRBJ2-3): DARVTQTPRHKVTEMGQEVTMRCQPILGHNTVFWYRQTMMQGLELLAYFRNRAPLDDSGMPKDRFSAEMPDATLATLKIQPSEPRDSAVYFCASAPGEGTQYFGPGTRLTVL.

This clonotype has only a few counts. V gene TRBV9 combines with J gene TRBJ2-2; 8 bases are shared with TRBD1. The germline CDR1 and CDR2 sequences are SGDLS and YYNGEE. This CDR3 comprises 18 residues. Unmatched junction bases numbered 11, after V lost 2 bases and J lost 2 bases. The CDR3: CASSVNDRTGRNTGELFF. The CDR3 coding sequence is TGTGCCAGCAGCGTTAATGACCGGACAGGGCGTAACACCGGGGAGCTGTTTTTT.

The chain joins TRBV12-3 or TRBV12-4 to TRBJ1-2; D not resolved. The V gene lost 1 base and the J gene lost 0 bases, with 9 bases spanning the gap. The CDR3 is made up of 15 amino acids. Written as DNA, the CDR3 is TGTGCCAGCAGTTTAGTGAAGAGAGCTAACTATGGCTACACCTTC. Protein sequence: CASSLVKRANYGYTF.